This is a list of T cell receptor beta chains from one sample in a study of shared clonotypes between healthy human individuals. Produced via immunoSEQ multiplex PCR; TCRdb's table is partial and in-frame only. The sample lists 2 million to 2.5 million clones, less than 95% occurring once. Sequencing was carried out using naive CD4+ T cells from PBMCs. These receptors were obtained from a man younger than 35 in good health. Some clones in this sample may be carry-over from other donors' samples. Both conserved end residues are part of each CDR3. A D gene is named only where the DNA matches it firmly. Expanded clones get a size class; other rows say once, few or many, or leave the size out.

V gene	J gene	clone size	D gene	CDR3 DNA	CDR3 protein
TRBV10-1	TRBJ2-7	few	TRBD1	TGCGCCAGCAACATCCGGGACAGGGGGCCCCCAGATACTAGCGGGTCCACGTACGAGCAGTACTTC	CASNIRDRGPPDTSGSTYEQYF
TRBV7-9	TRBJ2-2	few	-	TGTGCCAGCAGCTCCCATACCGGGCGTTGGGAACACGGGGAGCTGTTTTTT	CASSSHTGRWEHGELFF
TRBV28	TRBJ2-7	-	-	TGTGCCAGCAGGGCAGACTCCTACGAGCAGTACTTC	CASRADSYEQYF
TRBV15	TRBJ1-5	-	TRBD1	TGTGCCACCAGCGCCCCCCCGAAGGCCCCCAGGGGGTTCAATCAGCCCCAGCATTTT	CATSAPPKAPRGFNQPQHF
TRBV28	TRBJ2-7	-	TRBD2	TGTGCCAGCAGTTTATGGCGGGGAGCGGGAATGTCCTACGAGCAGTACTTC	CASSLWRGAGMSYEQYF
TRBV7-9	TRBJ1-1	-	-	TGTGCCAGCAGCCCACTCGGGACACCAAACACTGAAGCTTTCTTT	CASSPLGTPNTEAFF
TRBV7-6	TRBJ2-1	-	TRBD2	TGTGCCAGCAGCTCCGCCGTTAGCGGGAGTCGACCCGAGCAGTTCTTC	CASSSAVSGSRPEQFF
TRBV9	TRBJ1-1	-	TRBD1	TGTGCCAGCACCTTGGGGACAGGGAACACTGAAGCTTTCTTT	CASTLGTGNTEAFF
TRBV7-3	TRBJ2-5	-	TRBD1	TGTGCCAGCAGCTTAAATGGACAGGGGAGTGAGACCCAGTACTTC	CASSLNGQGSETQYF
TRBV29-1	TRBJ2-5	once	-	TGCAGCGTTGGAAGGGGGATGGATCGAGAGACCCAGTACTTC	CSVGRGMDRETQYF
TRBV28	TRBJ2-3	-	-	TGTGCCAGCAGTTTCTGGGGACCAGGGACAGATACGCAGTATTTT	CASSFWGPGTDTQYF
TRBV2	TRBJ2-1	-	TRBD2	TGTGCCAGCAGTGAGTCTAGCGGGAGCTATGAGCAGTTCTTC	CASSESSGSYEQFF
TRBV29-1	TRBJ1-1	-	-	TGCAGCGTTGAAGATGCGCCCAGTGGACAGCCTGTGAACACTGAAGCTTTCTTT	CSVEDAPSGQPVNTEAFF
TRBV6-4	TRBJ1-2	-	-	TGTGCCAGCAGTGGTCGTAACAGCTATGGCTACACCTTC	CASSGRNSYGYTF
TRBV7-2	TRBJ2-5	-	TRBD2	TGTGCCAGCAGCTTAGGACTAGCGGGATCGGAGACCCAGTACTTC	CASSLGLAGSETQYF
TRBV14	TRBJ2-4	-	-	TGTGCCAGCAGCCAAGATCTTAACAGCCGAAGGTACTTC	CASSQDLNSRRYF
TRBV9	TRBJ1-1	-	TRBD1	TGTGCCAGCAGTGATGACAGGGGTGGGAGCACTGAAGCTTTCTTT	CASSDDRGGSTEAFF
TRBV5-4	TRBJ2-7	-	-	TGTGCCAGCAGCTTGGGCAATCCGACAGAGGCATACTACGAGCAGTACTTC	CASSLGNPTEAYYEQYF
TRBV6-5	TRBJ2-7	-	-	TGTGCCAGCAGAAGGGGACGTTTGAGCTCCTACGAGCAGTACTTC	CASRRGRLSSYEQYF
TRBV28	TRBJ1-1	few	-	TGTGCCAGCAGGCACCGTATTACTGAAGCTTTCTTT	CASRHRITEAFF
TRBV4-1	TRBJ1-2	-	TRBD1	TGCGCCAGCAGCCAAGGAACAGGGGGCAGCTATGGCTACACCTTC	CASSQGTGGSYGYTF
TRBV5-1	TRBJ1-2	-	TRBD1	TGCGCCAGCAGCTTCGCGACAGGGGATGAGAAGGGCTACACCTTC	CASSFATGDEKGYTF
TRBV10-3	TRBJ2-3	-	-	TGTGCCATCAGTGAGGGGCCGAACACAGATACGCAGTATTTT	CAISEGPNTDTQYF
TRBV6-1	TRBJ2-7	once	TRBD1	TGTGCCAGCAGTGACGGACAGGGGGCTTACGAGCAGTACTTC	CASSDGQGAYEQYF
TRBV19	TRBJ1-1	few	-	TGTGCCAGTAGTCATTCCCCCCGAGGACAGACCAGTGGGACTGAAGCTTTCTTT	CASSHSPRGQTSGTEAFF
TRBV10-3	TRBJ2-7	-	TRBD1	TGTGCCATCAGCACTCGGGACAGGGGGGCCTACGAGCAGTACTTC	CAISTRDRGAYEQYF
TRBV7-2	TRBJ1-1	once	-	TGTGCCAGCAGCTTAGCCGGGCAGGCCTTCGGGGAAGCTTTCTTT	CASSLAGQAFGEAFF
TRBV27	TRBJ2-1	-	TRBD2	TGTGCCAGCAGTTTACGGATAGCGGGGAGCATCCCCTACAATGAGCAGTTCTTC	CASSLRIAGSIPYNEQFF